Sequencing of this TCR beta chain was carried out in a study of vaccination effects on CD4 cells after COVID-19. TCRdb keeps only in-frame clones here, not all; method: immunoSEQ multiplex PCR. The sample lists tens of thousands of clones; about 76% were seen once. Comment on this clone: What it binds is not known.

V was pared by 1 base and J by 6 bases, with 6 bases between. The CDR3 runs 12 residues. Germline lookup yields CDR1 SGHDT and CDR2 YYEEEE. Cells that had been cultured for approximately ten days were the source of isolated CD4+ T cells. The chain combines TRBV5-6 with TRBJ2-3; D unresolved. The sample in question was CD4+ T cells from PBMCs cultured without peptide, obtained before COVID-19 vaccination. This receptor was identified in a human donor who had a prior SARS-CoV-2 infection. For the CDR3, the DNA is TGTGCCAGCAGCTTGCGGTGGGATACGCAGTATTTT. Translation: CASSLRWDTQYF.